Sequencing of this T cell receptor beta chain was carried out in a study of graft-versus-host responses after intestinal transplantation. On the study more broadly: Every transplant recipient was induced with anti-thymocyte globulin, then maintained on tacrolimus and steroids for about three years.

Here immunoSEQ multiplex PCR was the method, and the copy in TCRdb shows in-frame clones only, minus some. The data contain about 120,000 clones, about nine tenths of them seen just once; the ten biggest clones take up over 0.15%. Trimming removed 0 bases at V and 3 bases at J, with 8 bases between. The CDR3 has 14 amino acids. From germline, CDR1 is MDHEN and CDR2 SYDVKM. Findings of the study overall: In recipient marrow, GvH clones were found, and some appeared first in ileum or blood.

Note on this clone: The target antigen is unknown.

This chain uses TRBV28 with TRBJ1-1; D remains ambiguous. The specimen comprised unstimulated CD4+ T cells sorted from spleen or lymph node cells, sampled before intestinal transplant. The source is a human donor who received an intestinal transplant. As DNA, the CDR3 is TGTGCCAGCAGTTTATGGCGGGTGGACACTGAAGCTTTCTTT. It translates to CASSLWRVDTEAFF.